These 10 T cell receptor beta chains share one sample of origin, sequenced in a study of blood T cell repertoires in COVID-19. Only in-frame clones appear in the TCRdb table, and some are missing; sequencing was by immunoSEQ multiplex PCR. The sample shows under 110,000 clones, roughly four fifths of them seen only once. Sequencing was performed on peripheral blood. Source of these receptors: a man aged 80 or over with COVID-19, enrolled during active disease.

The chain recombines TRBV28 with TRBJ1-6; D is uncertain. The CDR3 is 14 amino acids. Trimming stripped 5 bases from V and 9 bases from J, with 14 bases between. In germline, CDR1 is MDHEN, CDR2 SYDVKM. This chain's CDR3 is CASSRDFGLSPLHF. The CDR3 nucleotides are TGTGCCAGCAGTCGGGATTTCGGCCTTTCACCCCTCCACTTT.

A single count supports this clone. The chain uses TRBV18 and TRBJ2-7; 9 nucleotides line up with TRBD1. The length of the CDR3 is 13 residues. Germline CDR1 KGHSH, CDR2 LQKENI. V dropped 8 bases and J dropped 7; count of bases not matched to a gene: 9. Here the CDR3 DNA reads TGTGCCAGCACCCGACAGGGGGAACGGGAGCAGTACTTC. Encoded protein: CASTRQGEREQYF.

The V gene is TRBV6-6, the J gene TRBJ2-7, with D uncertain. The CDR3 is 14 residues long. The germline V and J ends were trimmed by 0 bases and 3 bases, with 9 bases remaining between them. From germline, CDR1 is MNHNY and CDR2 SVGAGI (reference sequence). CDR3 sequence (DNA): TGTGCCAGCAGTTACTCGAGTCTCTACTACGAGCAGTACTTC. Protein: CASSYSSLYYEQYF.

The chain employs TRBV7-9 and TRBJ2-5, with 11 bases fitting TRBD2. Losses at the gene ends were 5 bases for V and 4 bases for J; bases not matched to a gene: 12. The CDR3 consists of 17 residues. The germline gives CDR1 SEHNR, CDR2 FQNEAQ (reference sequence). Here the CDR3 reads CASSKTSGTPRPETQYF. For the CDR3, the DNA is TGTGCCAGCAGCAAGACTAGCGGGACACCCCGTCCAGAGACCCAGTACTTC.

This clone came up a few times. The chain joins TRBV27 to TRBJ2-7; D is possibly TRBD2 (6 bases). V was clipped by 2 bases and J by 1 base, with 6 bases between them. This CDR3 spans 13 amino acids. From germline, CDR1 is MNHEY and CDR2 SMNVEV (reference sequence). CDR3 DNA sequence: TGTGCCAGCAGTTTAGGGAGGTCCTACGAGCAGTACTTC. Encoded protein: CASSLGRSYEQYF.

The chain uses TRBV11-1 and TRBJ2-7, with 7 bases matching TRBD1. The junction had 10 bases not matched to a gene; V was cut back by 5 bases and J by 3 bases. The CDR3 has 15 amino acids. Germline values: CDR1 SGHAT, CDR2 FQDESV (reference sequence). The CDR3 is CASSTGAGGRYEQYF. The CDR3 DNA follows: TGTGCCAGCAGCACGGGCGCAGGGGGACGCTACGAGCAGTACTTC. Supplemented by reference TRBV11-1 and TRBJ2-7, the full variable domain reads EAEVAQSPRYKITEKSQAVAFWCDPISGHATLYWYRQILGQGPELLVQFQDESVVDDSQLPKDRFSAERLKGVDSTLKIQPAELGDSAMYLCASSTGAGGRYEQYFGPGTRLTVT.

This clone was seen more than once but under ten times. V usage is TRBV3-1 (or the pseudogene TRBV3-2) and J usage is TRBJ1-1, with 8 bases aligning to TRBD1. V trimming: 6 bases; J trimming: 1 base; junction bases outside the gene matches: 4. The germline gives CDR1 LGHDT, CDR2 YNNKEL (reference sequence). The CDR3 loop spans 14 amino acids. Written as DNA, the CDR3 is TGTGCCAGCAGACGTGGGACAGGGAACACTGAAGCTTTCTTT. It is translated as CASRRGTGNTEAFF.

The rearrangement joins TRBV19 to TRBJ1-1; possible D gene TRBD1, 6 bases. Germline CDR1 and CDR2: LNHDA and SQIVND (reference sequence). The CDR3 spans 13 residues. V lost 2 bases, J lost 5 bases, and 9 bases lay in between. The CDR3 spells CASSIQGKTEAFF. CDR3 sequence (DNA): TGTGCCAGTAGTATACAGGGGAAGACTGAAGCTTTCTTT.

CDR3 coding DNA: TGTGCCAGCAGTTACTCGACAGGGTCGCGGTATGGCTACACCTTC. Translating it yields CASSYSTGSRYGYTF. This chain connects TRBV6-5 to TRBJ1-2; 7 nucleotides match TRBD1. The V and J ends lost 0 bases and 5 bases, in that order; junction bases with no gene match: 6. This CDR3 is 15 amino acids long. CDR1 is MNHEY and CDR2 is SVGAGI in the germline V gene.

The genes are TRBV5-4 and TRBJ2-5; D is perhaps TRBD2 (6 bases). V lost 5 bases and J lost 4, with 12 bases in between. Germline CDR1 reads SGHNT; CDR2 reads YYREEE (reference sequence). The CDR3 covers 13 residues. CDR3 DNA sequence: TGTGCCAGCAGGACCTTGGGAGGAGAGACCCAGTACTTC. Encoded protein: CASRTLGGETQYF.